The T cell receptor (beta chain) under discussion was sequenced for a study of shared clonotypes between healthy human individuals. Trimming removed 8 bases at V and 2 bases at J, with 15 bases between. The CDR3 extends over 15 amino acids. Germline lookup yields CDR1 SGHVS and CDR2 FQNEAQ. Method: immunoSEQ multiplex PCR; TCRdb's copy keeps in-frame clones and lacks some. This sample carries 2 million to 2.5 million clones, about 92% of them seen once, and the ten largest clones take 0.39%. This rearrangement joins TRBV7-8 to TRBJ2-2; no reliable D call. Sequencing used naive CD4+ T cells from PBMCs. Subset here: CD45RA+ positively selected. The sequence derives from a man between 18 and 29 years old in good health. Some clones in this sample may be carry-over from other donors' samples. DNA of the CDR3: TGTGCCAGCCCCACCCCGGCCAATAACACCGGGGAGCTGTTTTTT. It specifies CASPTPANNTGELFF.